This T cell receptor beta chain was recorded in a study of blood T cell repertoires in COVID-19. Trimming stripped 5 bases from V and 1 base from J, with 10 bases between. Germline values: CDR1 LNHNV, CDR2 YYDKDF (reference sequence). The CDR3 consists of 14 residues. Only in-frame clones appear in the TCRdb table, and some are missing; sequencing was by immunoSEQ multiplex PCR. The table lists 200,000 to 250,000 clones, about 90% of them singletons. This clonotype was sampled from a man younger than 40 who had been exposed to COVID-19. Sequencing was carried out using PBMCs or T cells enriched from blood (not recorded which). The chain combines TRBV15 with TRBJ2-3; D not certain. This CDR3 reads CATSVRLGTDTQYF. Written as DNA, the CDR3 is TGTGCCACCAGCGTCAGACTTGGCACAGATACGCAGTATTTT.